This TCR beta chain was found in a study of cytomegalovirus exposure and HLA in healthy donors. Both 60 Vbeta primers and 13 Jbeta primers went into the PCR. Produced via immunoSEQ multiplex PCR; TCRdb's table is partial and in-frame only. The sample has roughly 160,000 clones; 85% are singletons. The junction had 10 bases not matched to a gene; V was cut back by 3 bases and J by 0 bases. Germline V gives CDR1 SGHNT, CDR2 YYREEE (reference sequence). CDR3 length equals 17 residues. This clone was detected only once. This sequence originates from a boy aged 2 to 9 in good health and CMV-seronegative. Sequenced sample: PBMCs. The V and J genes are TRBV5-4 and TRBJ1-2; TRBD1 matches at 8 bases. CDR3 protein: CASSSRRTGGSNYGYTF. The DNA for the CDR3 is TGTGCCAGCAGCTCCCGACGAACAGGGGGGTCTAACTATGGCTACACCTTC.